This TCR beta chain was found in a study of early T cells in non-severe SARS-CoV-2 infection. TCRdb re-derived calls from the 5' RACE reads in MiXCR, one entry per CDR3 protein. The table includes under 60,000 distinct CDR3 sequences, more than 9% detected once. The study's findings and limits: CD4 and private specificities were missed by VDJdb matching, which favored anti-spike CD8 responses.

Germline V gene sequence: CDR1 DFQATT, CDR2 SNEGSKA (reference sequence). The CDR3 has 13 residues. Trimming shortened V by 3 bases and J by 0 bases, and 8 bases separated the two germline ends. This clonotype has more than one count but fewer than ten. Antigen specificity is unknown. Sequencing was done on a sample of whole blood. This TCR was sampled from an adult who was a healthcare worker with PCR-confirmed SARS-CoV-2 infection or an uninfected control (not recorded which). The rearrangement links TRBV20-1 to TRBJ1-1; D is perhaps TRBD1 (6 bases). The CDR3 DNA is TGCAGTGCTAGCGGACAGATGAACACTGAAGCTTTCTTT. Protein product: CSASGQMNTEAFF.